These T cell receptor beta chains were read from a single sample in a study of T cell repertoires in cytomegalovirus infection. One entry per CDR3 protein, called by TCRdb with MiXCR from the reads. The data hold 200,000 or so distinct CDR3 sequences, with about 28% observed a single time. Sequencing was carried out using PBMCs. The receptors stem from a human donor in good health (CMV status not recorded). Some clones in this sample may be carry-over from other donors' samples. Each CDR3 is given with its conserved first and last residue. A D gene is named only where the DNA matches it firmly. The size of a clone is reported for some rows only, either as once, few or many, or as a class for expanded clones.

d_call,j_call,clone_size,v_call,cdr3_nt,cdr3_aa
TRBD2,TRBJ2-1,NA,TRBV4-2,TGTGCCAGCAGCCAAGAAAGGGTGCAGCGGGGGAGAAGCTACAATGAGCAGTTCTTC,CASSQERVQRGRSYNEQFF
NA,TRBJ2-6,few,TRBV7-3,TGTGCCAGCAGAGAAACGGGGGCCAACGTCCTGACTTTC,CASRETGANVLTF
TRBD2,TRBJ2-3,NA,TRBV3-1,TGTGCCAGCACTATAGCGGGAGATACGCAGTATTTT,CASTIAGDTQYF
TRBD1,TRBJ2-5,NA,TRBV29-1,TGCAGCGTGAGGACAGGCCACAACATGGGGACCCAGTACTTC,CSVRTGHNMGTQYF
NA,TRBJ1-1,few,TRBV4-2,TGTGCCAGCAGCCAAGAGAGGCGGGAGGGCACTGAAGCTTTCTTT,CASSQERREGTEAFF
NA,TRBJ2-1,many,TRBV7-2,TGTGCCAGCAGCCCGTCGGCAGTTGGGGATGAGCAGTTCTTC,CASSPSAVGDEQFF
TRBD1,TRBJ2-2,NA,TRBV7-3,TGTGCCAGCAGCTTAAGTAGGGGACAGAGCACCGGGGAGCTGTTTTTT,CASSLSRGQSTGELFF
TRBD2,TRBJ2-5,NA,TRBV20-1,TGCAGTGCGGGCGGGACTAGCGGGGAAGAGACCCAGTACTTC,CSAGGTSGEETQYF
NA,TRBJ2-5,many,TRBV7-2,TGTGCCAGCAGCTTGGCAGCAGGGGAAGAGACCCAGTACTTC,CASSLAAGEETQYF
NA,TRBJ1-2,NA,TRBV25-1,TGTGCCAGCAGTGATCAGGGGAGATCTGGCTACACCTTC,CASSDQGRSGYTF
NA,TRBJ2-7,NA,TRBV2,TGTGCCAGCACTACAGAGTACGAGCAGTACTTC,CASTTEYEQYF
NA,TRBJ2-7,many,TRBV2,TGTGCCAGCAGTCAGGAACGTCACTACGAGCAGTACTTC,CASSQERHYEQYF
TRBD1,TRBJ2-2,NA,TRBV11-2,TGTGCCAGCAGCCCTAGGACAGGGAACGCCGGGGAGCTGTTTTTT,CASSPRTGNAGELFF
NA,TRBJ1-5,NA,TRBV19,TGTGCCAGTAGTATCACGACGGGTGGCAATCAGCCCCAGCATTTT,CASSITTGGNQPQHF
TRBD1,TRBJ2-3,NA,TRBV18,TGTGCCAGCTCACCCTCGGGACAGGGCAAGTATTTT,CASSPSGQGKYF
NA,TRBJ2-4,NA,TRBV29-1,TGCAGCGTTGGGATGAACAAAAACATTCAGTACTTC,CSVGMNKNIQYF
NA,TRBJ2-1,NA,TRBV7-3,TGTGCCAGCAGCTTGTTACATGGGGACAATGAGCAGTTCTTC,CASSLLHGDNEQFF
NA,TRBJ1-3,NA,TRBV7-9,TGTGCCAGCAGCCAGACAGTGGGGAGCTCTGGAAACACCATATATTTT,CASSQTVGSSGNTIYF
TRBD2,TRBJ2-3,many,TRBV7-2,TGTGCCAGCAGCTTAGTGGCGGGGAGGGCAGATACGCAGTATTTT,CASSLVAGRADTQYF
TRBD2,TRBJ2-5,NA,TRBV6-2/TRBV6-3,TGTGCCAGCAGTACGGGGGGGCCGGAGACCCAGTACTTC,CASSTGGPETQYF
TRBD1,TRBJ2-4,few,TRBV11-2,TGTGCCAGCAGCCAAGACAGGGGGCGTCCAGTGGACATTCAGTACTTC,CASSQDRGRPVDIQYF
TRBD1,TRBJ1-3,few,TRBV5-3,TGTGCCAGCAGCTCAACCCCGACAGGGGCTGGAAACACCATATATTTT,CASSSTPTGAGNTIYF
NA,TRBJ1-2,NA,TRBV14,TGTGCCAGCAGCCTCCGTCATGACCCGGGAAGCTATGGCTACACCTTC,CASSLRHDPGSYGYTF
NA,TRBJ1-1,NA,TRBV27,TGTGCCAGCAAAGGGGTGGGCGAAAACACTGAAGCTTTCTTT,CASKGVGENTEAFF
TRBD1,TRBJ1-6,NA,TRBV20-1,TGCAGTGCTAGATCCCAGGGGGGATCCTATAATTCACCCCTCCACTTT,CSARSQGGSYNSPLHF
TRBD1,TRBJ2-7,NA,TRBV5-4,TGTGCCAGCAGCTTGACAGGGGCCCTCCACGAGCAGTACTTC,CASSLTGALHEQYF
NA,TRBJ2-7,NA,TRBV7-2,TGTGCCAGCAGCTCATCCTCTACAGCCGTCTACGAGCAGTACTTC,CASSSSSTAVYEQYF
NA,TRBJ2-7,NA,TRBV7-8,TGTGCCAGCAGCTTAGCGTCCGGGACCCTATCCTACGAGCAGTACTTC,CASSLASGTLSYEQYF
TRBD1,TRBJ2-7,NA,TRBV12-3/TRBV12-4,TGTGCCAGCAGTCCGGGACAGACACCCTACGAGCAGTACTTC,CASSPGQTPYEQYF
NA,TRBJ2-1,NA,TRBV7-6,TGTGCCAGCACTTCGTCTCAAACGGGTGAGCAGTTCTTC,CASTSSQTGEQFF
NA,TRBJ2-1,NA,TRBV7-3,TGTACCAGCAGCTTAAACCCCGGACTGGACAATGAGCAGTTCTTC,CTSSLNPGLDNEQFF
NA,TRBJ1-5,NA,TRBV7-8,TGTGCCAGCAGCTTTCTGGGGGACCAGCCCCAGCATTTT,CASSFLGDQPQHF
NA,TRBJ1-1,NA,TRBV4-2,TGTGCCAGCAGCTATAAGGGGGGCACTGAAGCTTTCTTT,CASSYKGGTEAFF
NA,TRBJ1-3,NA,TRBV6-1,TGTGCCAGCAGTGCGGCGCAGCGAATCTCTGGAAACACCATATATTTT,CASSAAQRISGNTIYF
TRBD1,TRBJ1-6,few,TRBV12-3/TRBV12-4,TGTGCCAGCAGTCCCCGGACAGGGATTGGTTCACCCCTCCACTTT,CASSPRTGIGSPLHF
TRBD2,TRBJ2-3,NA,TRBV15,TGTGACACCACCCAGTTCGGGGGGTCCACAGATACGCAGTATTTT,CDTTQFGGSTDTQYF
NA,TRBJ1-1,NA,TRBV6-6,TGTGCCAGCAGTTACCTAGAATTTTCTGAAGCTTTCTTT,CASSYLEFSEAFF
TRBD1,TRBJ2-7,many,TRBV11-1,TGTGCCAGCAGCTTAGCGGTTCCCGGGACAGGGTTCTACGAGCAGTACTTC,CASSLAVPGTGFYEQYF
NA,TRBJ1-6,NA,TRBV7-2,TGTGCCAGCAGCTTATATAAGGGCCTGAATTCACCCCTCCACTTT,CASSLYKGLNSPLHF
NA,TRBJ1-2,NA,TRBV7-2,TGTGCCAGCAGCTCGTCCGGGGGGATGGGCTACACCTTC,CASSSSGGMGYTF
NA,TRBJ2-4,few,TRBV6-2/TRBV6-3,TGTGCCAGCAGTTCCCCCGGGGAACTAGGCGGCATTCAGTACTTC,CASSSPGELGGIQYF
NA,TRBJ2-2,NA,TRBV7-3,TGTGCCAGCAGCTTAAGCGTCACCGGGGAGCTGTTTTTT,CASSLSVTGELFF
TRBD1,TRBJ1-1,few,TRBV6-6,TGTGCCAGCAGTTATGAGGGGGCGAATACTGAAGCTTTCTTT,CASSYEGANTEAFF